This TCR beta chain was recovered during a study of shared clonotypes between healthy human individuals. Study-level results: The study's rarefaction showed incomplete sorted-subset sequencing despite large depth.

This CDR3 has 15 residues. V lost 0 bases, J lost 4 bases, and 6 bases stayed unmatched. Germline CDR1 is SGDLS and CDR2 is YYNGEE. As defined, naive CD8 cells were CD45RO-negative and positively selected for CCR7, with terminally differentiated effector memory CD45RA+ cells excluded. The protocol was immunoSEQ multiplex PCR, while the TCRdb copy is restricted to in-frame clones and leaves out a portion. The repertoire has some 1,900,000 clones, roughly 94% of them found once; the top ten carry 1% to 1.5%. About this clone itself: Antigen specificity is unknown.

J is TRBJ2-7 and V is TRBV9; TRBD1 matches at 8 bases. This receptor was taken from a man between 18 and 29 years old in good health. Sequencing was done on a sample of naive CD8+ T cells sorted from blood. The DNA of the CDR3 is TGTGCCAGCAGCGTAGAAGTCGGGACAGGATACGAGCAGTACTTC. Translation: CASSVEVGTGYEQYF.